This T cell receptor (beta chain) is drawn from a study of blood T cell repertoires in COVID-19 (dated by TCRdb to 2018 to 2021). With respect to the entire study: Samples covering the acute and convalescent phases of COVID-19 were provided by collaborators in the United States, Italy and Spain. Where available, HLA class I and class II types were taken from metadata supplied by the sample provider and were not determined by assay-based typing. The prospective study material was composed of cDNA or gDNA derived from T cells, B-cell-depleted T cells, or PBMCs. Deeply sampled blood TCRbeta repertoires from subjects exposed to, actively infected with, or recovered from COVID-19 were included in the dataset. Samples came from the ongoing ImmuneRACE study (first 160 participants) plus 1,254 subjects from 6 global collaborators. Sample metadata almost always included a de-identified subject ID, COVID-19 status, age in years and sex. The repertoires were made available in a free public database intended to serve as a resource for research on the immune response to SARS-CoV-2.

V loses 2 bases of germline sequence and J loses 4 bases, and the interval between the two ends is 12 bases. The CDR3 measures 15 amino acids from cysteine to phenylalanine. Only CDR3 DNA is held: 45 bases, read in frame from base 1. Based on the germline V gene, the CDR1 and CDR2 sequences are SGHAT and FQNNGV. With regard to this clone: The antigen this receptor binds is unknown. Qualities for individual bases were not recorded, and no much larger clone is one base off.

The collaborating institutions used their own protocols to collect whole blood in K2EDTA tubes. For TCRbeta analysis, collaborators shipped samples in one of three forms: frozen whole blood, isolated PBMCs, or DNA extracted from either of those sample types. Here is what the overall study found, with its caveats: Clinical and demographic metadata were provided uncurated, with the amount varying by source and participant.

TCRbeta CDR3 regions were amplified from genomic DNA by means of the immunoSEQ Assay, a bias-controlled multiplex PCR. The paper's processing steps were these. Nucleated cell counts per sample were estimated from amplification of reference gene primers within the assay. Sequence reads were collapsed and filtered to measure the absolute abundance of every unique TCRbeta CDR3 rearrangement. For each sample, productive Simpson clonality was calculated as the square root of Simpson's diversity index across productive rearrangements. In its TCRdb copy, this immuneACCESS table keeps in-frame sequences only and misses some clones. Where compared with another copy, unresolved V genes explain less than half of these, and the others have no known cause. V and J calls plus clone size are reproduced from that table; the DNA served to infer D and trimming. Within this sample are 200,000 to 300,000 clones, with almost 85% of them counted one time only. Under 4.5% of the sample is taken by the ten largest.

The TCR was taken from a man aged 50-60 years with acute or convalescent COVID-19. The rearrangement joined TRBV11-2 to TRBJ2-1, with TRBD2 as a weak D call on 5 bases. Input material: peripheral blood. The DNA sequence follows: TGTGCCAGCAGCTTATCCAGCGGTGATTACAATGAGCAGTTCTTC. This translates into CASSLSSGDYNEQFF.